This T cell receptor beta chain was identified during a study of T cell clonotyping in hematopoietic cell transplantation. Germline loops: CDR1 ENHRY, CDR2 SYGVKD. The CDR3 spans 13 residues. V lost 8 bases to trimming and J lost 0 bases, with 8 bases between them. This table comes from immunoSEQ multiplex PCR, and its TCRdb copy is limited to in-frame clones, with some not included. Of 30,000 to 45,000 clones listed, 80% to 90% were seen once; the top ten hold approximately 2%. The sample was peripheral blood mononuclear cells. The receptor's source is a woman between 40 and 50 years old in good health. Some clones in this sample may be carry-over from other donors' samples. The chain recombines TRBV10-3 with TRBJ1-5; D may be TRBD1 (5 bases). The CDR3 region is CAISDSSNQPQHF. CDR3 coding DNA: TGTGCCATCTCTGACAGTAGCAATCAGCCCCAGCATTTT.